The 20 T cell receptor beta chains below were found in one sample sequenced in a study of blood T cell repertoires in COVID-19. Here immunoSEQ multiplex PCR was the method, and the copy in TCRdb shows in-frame clones only, minus some. The repertoire holds about 130,000 clones, with approximately 80% as singletons. Sequenced: peripheral blood. The source is a human donor in a cohort sampled during active COVID-19.

The V gene is TRBV11-2, the J gene TRBJ2-1, with 8 bases identical to TRBD2. Losses at the gene ends were 0 bases for V and 3 bases for J; bases not matched to a gene: 1. Germline-derived CDR1 and CDR2 are SGHAT and FQNNGV. The CDR3 sequence is 15 residues long. The CDR3 is CASSLDAGGYNEQFF. CDR3 DNA: TGTGCCAGCAGCTTAGATGCGGGAGGCTACAATGAGCAGTTCTTC.

This clone was seen once. This chain joins TRBV6-5 and TRBJ2-1; 8 nucleotides agree with TRBD2. The V and J ends lost 2 bases and 3 bases, in that order; junction bases with no gene match: 6. Germline CDR1 is MNHEY and CDR2 is SVGAGI. There are 16 residues in the CDR3. The chain's CDR3 is CASSYGAGGYYNEQFF. The CDR3 DNA reads TGTGCCAGCAGTTACGGGGCGGGAGGTTACTACAATGAGCAGTTCTTC.

This chain uses TRBV19 with TRBJ1-1; 9 bases are shared with TRBD1. Germline V gives CDR1 LNHDA, CDR2 SQIVND (reference sequence). The V segment lost 3 bases and the J segment 0 bases; nucleotides outside the gene matches: 2. The CDR3 length is 15 residues. As DNA, the CDR3 is TGTGCCAGTAGTATCGGGACAGGGATGAACACTGAAGCTTTCTTT. It specifies CASSIGTGMNTEAFF.

The chain uses TRBV11-2 and TRBJ2-5; the D gene is possibly TRBD1 (6 bases). The V end lost 0 bases, the J end lost 5 bases, and 13 bases lay between the germline ends. The CDR3 totals 15 residues. From germline, CDR1 is SGHAT and CDR2 FQNNGV. The CDR3 reads CASSLDFRGSETQYF. The CDR3 DNA follows: TGTGCCAGCAGCTTAGATTTCAGGGGCAGCGAGACCCAGTACTTC.

About this clone: This sample includes further DNA sequences coding for the same CDR3. The rearrangement uses TRBV11-3 and TRBJ1-1; no clear D gene. The CDR3 loop spans 13 amino acids. Germline V gives CDR1 SGHNT, CDR2 YENEEA. Trimming stripped 1 base from V and 1 base from J, with 4 bases between. DNA for the CDR3: TGTGCCAGCAGCTTAGGCGCGAACACTGAAGCTTTCTTT. It yields the protein CASSLGANTEAFF.

J is TRBJ2-7 and V is TRBV7-8; possibly TRBD1 for D (5 bases). CDR3 length equals 13 residues. The V gene's germline CDR1 is SGHVS and CDR2 FQNEAQ. Trimming removed 2 bases at V and 2 bases at J, with 7 bases between. This CDR3 reads CASSLFRAYEQYF. The CDR3, as DNA: TGTGCCAGCAGCTTATTCAGGGCCTACGAGCAGTACTTC. Drawing the rest from reference TRBV7-8 and TRBJ2-7, the complete variable domain is GAGVSQSPRYKVAKRGQDVALRCDPISGHVSLFWYQQALGQGPEFLTYFQNEAQLDKSGLPSDRFFAERPEGSVSTLKIQRTQQEDSAVYLCASSLFRAYEQYFGPGTRLTVT.

The chain carries TRBV23-1 and TRBJ2-1; 8 bases line up with TRBD2. TRBV23-1 is reported as an ORF; its role is uncertain. The V gene end was trimmed by 10 bases and the J gene end by 6 bases; junction bases not matched to a gene: 8. This CDR3 region has 13 residues. CDR3 DNA: TGCGCCACCCGGGGGGGCGGGTTCAATGAGCAGTTCTTC. Protein sequence: CATRGGGFNEQFF.

The chain links TRBV11-3 to TRBJ2-1; 8 positions match TRBD1. Germline V lookup: CDR1 SGHNT, CDR2 YENEEA. The CDR3 is 14 amino acids. V shed 2 bases, J shed 7 bases, and the junction held 4 bases outside the gene matches. The CDR3: CASSLSGGLNEQFF. The CDR3 DNA is TGTGCCAGCAGCTTATCAGGGGGCTTAAATGAGCAGTTCTTC.

The chain combines TRBV4-1 with TRBJ2-7; 7 nucleotides align to TRBD1. CDR3 size: 16 residues. V lost 1 base to trimming and J lost 3 bases; unmatched junction nucleotides: 9. CDR1 and CDR2 (germline): MGHRA, YSYEKL. The CDR3 DNA sequence: TGCGCCAGCAGCCAAGGCGAGGGGACAGTACTCTACGAGCAGTACTTC. This encodes CASSQGEGTVLYEQYF.

The chain uses TRBV7-2 and TRBJ2-3; D ambiguous. This CDR3 is 15 amino acids long. V was pared by 1 base and J by 2 bases, with 10 bases between. CDR1 is SGHTA, CDR2 FQGNSA, per germline. The CDR3 nucleotides are TGTGCCAGCAGCTTAGGGGCACCTTCCACAGATACGCAGTATTTT. This sequence encodes CASSLGAPSTDTQYF.

This chain connects TRBV4-3 to TRBJ2-5; 10 bases are a match to TRBD1. Germline V gene data show CDR1 as LGHNA and CDR2 as YSLEER. The CDR3 sequence is 15 residues long. The ends lost 3 bases at V and 2 bases at J; junction bases unmatched: 3. The CDR3 is CASSQGQGRQETQYF. The CDR3 bases are TGCGCCAGCAGCCAGGGACAGGGGCGGCAAGAGACCCAGTACTTC.

The chain joins TRBV9 to TRBJ1-2, with TRBD1 matching over 9 bases. The CDR3 consists of 15 residues. Trimming took 0 bases from V and 7 from J; bases not matched to a gene: 7. Germline CDR1 SGDLS, CDR2 YYNGEE. CDR3 DNA sequence: TGTGCCAGCAGCGTAGCAGGGCGGACAGGGGTTGGCTACACCTTC. It is translated as CASSVAGRTGVGYTF. Filled out from reference TRBV9 and TRBJ1-2, the complete variable domain reads DSGVTQTPKHLITATGQRVTLRCSPRSGDLSVYWYQQSLDQGLQFLIQYYNGEERAKGNILERFSAQQFPDLHSELNLSSLELGDSALYFCASSVAGRTGVGYTFGSGTRLTVV.

This rearrangement joins TRBV7-3 to TRBJ2-1, with 7 bases identical to TRBD2. Losses at the gene ends were 6 bases for V and 1 base for J; bases not matched to a gene: 9. Germline V gene lookup returns CDR1 SGHTA and CDR2 FQGTGA. The CDR3 runs 16 residues. CDR3 loop: CASRFRSGASYNEQFF. The CDR3 nucleotides read TGTGCCAGCAGATTTAGGAGCGGGGCTTCCTACAATGAGCAGTTCTTC.

The chain couples TRBV4-1 to TRBJ2-3, with 9 bases that match TRBD2. The CDR3 is made up of 16 amino acids. Trimming removed 4 bases from V and 7 bases from J; junction bases left unmatched: 12. Germline V lookup: CDR1 MGHRA, CDR2 YSYEKL. The CDR3 region is CASSPEGSGGPNTQYF. The CDR3 nucleotides read TGCGCCAGCAGCCCGGAGGGTAGCGGGGGCCCAAATACGCAGTATTTT.

A single count supports this clone. The J gene is TRBJ1-2, the V gene TRBV12-3 or TRBV12-4; TRBD1 is a possible D gene (6 bases). Between the trimmed V and J ends, which lost 4 bases and 6 bases, there was a span of 12 bases. CDR3 length: 13 residues. The CDR3 sequence is CASSSRTVNGYTF. The DNA of the CDR3 is TGTGCCAGCAGTTCCCGGACAGTGAATGGCTACACCTTC.

V usage is TRBV20-1 and J usage is TRBJ2-3; 8 bases are shared with TRBD2. The length of the CDR3 is 14 residues. The J segment lost 4 bases and the V segment lost 3 bases, leaving 6 bases of the junction unmatched. Germline V gene sequence: CDR1 DFQATT, CDR2 SNEGSKA (reference sequence). For the CDR3, the DNA is TGCAGTGCTAGTTACGGGGGGGCCGCAGATACGCAGTATTTT. Translating gives CSASYGGAADTQYF.

J is TRBJ2-1 and V is TRBV7-3, with a possible D match to TRBD2 (5 bases). V lost 5 bases and J lost 0, with 8 bases in between. This CDR3 region has 14 residues. CDR1 is SGHTA, CDR2 FQGTGA, per germline. The chain's CDR3 is CASSPRGSYNEQFF. The CDR3 nucleotides are TGTGCCAGCAGCCCCCGGGGCTCCTACAATGAGCAGTTCTTC.

The J gene is TRBJ1-2, the V gene TRBV28, with D unclear. V dropped 6 bases and J dropped 1 base, with 9 bases sitting between them. The CDR3 has 13 residues. Germline V gene data show CDR1 as MDHEN and CDR2 as SYDVKM. This CDR3 reads CASSRGHNYGYTF. DNA of the CDR3: TGTGCCAGCAGCCGTGGCCATAACTATGGCTACACCTTC.

The chain uses TRBV27 and TRBJ1-2, with TRBD1 matching over 7 bases. CDR1 is MNHEY, CDR2 SMNVEV, per germline (reference sequence). The CDR3 runs 14 residues. Trimming at V came to 6 bases and at J to 4 bases, leaving 8 bases not matched to a gene. The CDR3 DNA reads as TGTGCCAGCAGACCCAGACAGGGCCCCTATGGCTACACCTTC. Protein product: CASRPRQGPYGYTF.

V is TRBV6-5 and J is TRBJ2-7, with 8 positions matching TRBD1. Germline V gene data show CDR1 as MNHEY and CDR2 as SVGAGI. This CDR3 is built from 14 residues. The J segment lost 0 bases and the V segment lost 4 bases, leaving 2 bases of the junction unmatched. CDR3 protein: CASSWDRTSYEQYF. CDR3 in DNA: TGTGCCAGCAGTTGGGACAGGACCTCCTACGAGCAGTACTTC.